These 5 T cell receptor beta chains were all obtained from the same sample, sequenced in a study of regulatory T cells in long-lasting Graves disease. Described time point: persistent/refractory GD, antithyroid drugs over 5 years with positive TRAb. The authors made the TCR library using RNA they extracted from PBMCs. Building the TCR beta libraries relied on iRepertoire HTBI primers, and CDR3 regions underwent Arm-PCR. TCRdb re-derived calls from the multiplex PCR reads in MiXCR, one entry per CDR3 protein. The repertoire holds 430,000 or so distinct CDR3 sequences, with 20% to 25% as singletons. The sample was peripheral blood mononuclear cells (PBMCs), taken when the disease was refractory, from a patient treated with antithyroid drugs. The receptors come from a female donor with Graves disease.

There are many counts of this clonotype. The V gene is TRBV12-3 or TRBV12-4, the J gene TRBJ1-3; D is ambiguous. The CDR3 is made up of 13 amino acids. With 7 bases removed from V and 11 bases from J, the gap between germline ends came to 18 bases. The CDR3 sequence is CASTLEGTKAIYF. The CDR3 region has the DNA TGTGCCAGCACCCTTGAGGGAACGAAGGCCATATATTTT.

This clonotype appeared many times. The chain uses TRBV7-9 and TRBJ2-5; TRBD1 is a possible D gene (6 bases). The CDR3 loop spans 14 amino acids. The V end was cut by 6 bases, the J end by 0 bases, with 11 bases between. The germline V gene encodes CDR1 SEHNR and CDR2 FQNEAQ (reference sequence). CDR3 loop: CASSRGHYQETQYF. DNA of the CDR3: TGTGCCAGCAGTAGGGGACACTACCAAGAGACCCAGTACTTC.

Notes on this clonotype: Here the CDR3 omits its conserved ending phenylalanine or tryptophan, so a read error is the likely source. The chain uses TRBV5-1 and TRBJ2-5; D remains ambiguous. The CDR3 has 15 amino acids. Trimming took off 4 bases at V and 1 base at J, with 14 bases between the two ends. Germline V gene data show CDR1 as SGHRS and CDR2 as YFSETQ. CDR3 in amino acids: CASSAGRHLQETQYS. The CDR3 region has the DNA TGCGCCAGCAGCGCTGGAAGACATCTCCAAGAGACCCAGTACTCC.

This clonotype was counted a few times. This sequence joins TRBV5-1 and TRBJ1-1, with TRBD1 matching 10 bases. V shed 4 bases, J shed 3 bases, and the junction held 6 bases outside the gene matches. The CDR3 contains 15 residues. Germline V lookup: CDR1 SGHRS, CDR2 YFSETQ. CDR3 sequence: CASSPWTGGDTEAFF. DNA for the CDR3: TGCGCCAGCAGCCCATGGACAGGGGGTGACACTGAAGCTTTCTTT.

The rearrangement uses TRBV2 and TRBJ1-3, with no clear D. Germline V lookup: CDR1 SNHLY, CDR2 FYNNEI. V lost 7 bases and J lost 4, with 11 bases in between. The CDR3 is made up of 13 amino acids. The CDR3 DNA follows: TGTGCCAGCACCCCTGGAGGGGGAAACACCATATATTTT. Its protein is CASTPGGGNTIYF.